This TCR beta chain was captured in a study of blood T cell repertoires in COVID-19. Produced via immunoSEQ multiplex PCR; TCRdb's table is partial and in-frame only. This sample yields about 130,000 clones, of which around 84% are seen a single time; 2% to 2.5% belongs to the top ten. Ages ranged from about 18 to 89 years, with residence in 24 US areas. This CDR3 has 13 amino acids. The V end lost 5 bases, the J end lost 8 bases, and 12 bases lay between the germline ends. The germline CDR1 and CDR2 sequences are MNHNS and SASEGT. This TCR came from a man aged 35 to 55 with acute COVID-19. This chain links TRBV6-1 with TRBJ1-4; D is unclear. Sequencing was carried out using PBMCs or T cells enriched from blood (not recorded which). CDR3 amino acids: CASSSRPGEKLFF. DNA for the CDR3: TGTGCCAGCAGTTCTAGGCCTGGGGAAAAACTGTTTTTT.